These 18 T cell receptor beta chains share one sample of origin, sequenced in a study of blood T cell repertoires in COVID-19. Here immunoSEQ multiplex PCR was the method, and the copy in TCRdb shows in-frame clones only, minus some. The data hold around 210,000 clones, with roughly 85% observed a single time. Specimen: peripheral blood. The source is a man aged 50-60 years with COVID-19, enrolled during active disease.

The V gene is TRBV2, the J gene TRBJ2-7; a weak D match, TRBD1 (6 bases). This CDR3 comprises 13 residues. Trimming left V 2 bases short and J 12 bases short, with 17 bases between. Per germline, CDR1 SNHLY and CDR2 FYNNEI. CDR3 protein: CASSERGQGSRYF. The CDR3 DNA reads TGTGCCAGCAGTGAAAGGGGCCAGGGGTCTCGGTACTTC. The whole variable domain, filled in from reference TRBV2 and TRBJ2-7, reads EPEVTQTPSHQVTQMGQEVILRCVPISNHLYFYWYRQILGQKVEFLVSFYNNEISEKSEIFDDQFSVERPDGSNFTLKIRSTKLEDSAMYFCASSERGQGSRYFGPGTRLTVT.

V is TRBV19 and J is TRBJ2-5; tentative D call: TRBD1 (6 bases). Germline CDR1 and CDR2: LNHDA and SQIVND (reference sequence). The CDR3 consists of 15 residues. V was cut by 2 bases and J by 5 bases, with 15 bases left in between. The CDR3 sequence: CASSIWGQGYETQYF. CDR3 sequence (DNA): TGTGCCAGTAGTATATGGGGCCAGGGGTACGAGACCCAGTACTTC.

The V call is TRBV11-1, the J call TRBJ1-1, with 9 positions matching TRBD1. The CDR3 is made up of 16 amino acids. V shed 7 bases and J 3 bases; nucleotides not matched to a gene: 12. The germline V gene encodes CDR1 SGHAT and CDR2 FQDESV (reference sequence). The CDR3 loop is CASTPGQGDLYTEAFF. The DNA of the CDR3 is TGTGCCAGCACTCCGGGACAGGGCGACTTATACACTGAAGCTTTCTTT.

The J gene is TRBJ2-2, the V gene TRBV4-2; 7 nucleotides line up with TRBD1. Germline V gene data show CDR1 as LGHNA and CDR2 as YNFKEQ. Germline trimming cut 4 bases from V and 0 bases from J; bases unmatched to any gene: 2. This CDR3 region has 15 residues. The CDR3 nucleotides read TGTGCCAGCAGCCCCGGGACAGCGAACACCGGGGAGCTGTTTTTT. This gives the protein CASSPGTANTGELFF.

This chain's CDR3 is CSASGRGTNYGYTF. The CDR3 DNA sequence: TGCAGTGCTAGTGGACGGGGGACTAACTATGGCTACACCTTC. The chain couples TRBV20-1 to TRBJ1-2; tentative D call: TRBD1 (5 bases). The CDR3 is 14 residues long. The V and J ends lost 3 bases and 0 bases respectively, with 11 bases between them. CDR1 and CDR2 from the germline V gene are DFQATT and SNEGSKA (reference sequence).

The chain uses TRBV4-2 and TRBJ2-2; TRBD2 matches 8 bases. CDR3 length: 15 residues. Germline V gene lookup returns CDR1 LGHNA and CDR2 YNFKEQ. After removal of 4 bases from V and 4 bases from J, the junction contained 5 bases not matched to a gene. In DNA form, the CDR3 reads TGTGCCAGCAGCCCGAGGGCGGGAGGCACCGGGGAGCTGTTTTTT. This codes for CASSPRAGGTGELFF.

The chain uses TRBV3-1 (or the pseudogene TRBV3-2) and TRBJ1-2; TRBD1 is a possible D gene (6 bases). Trimming stripped 4 bases from V and 2 bases from J, with 26 bases between. This CDR3 contains 19 residues. Germline CDR1 is LGHDT and CDR2 is YNNKEL (reference sequence). The CDR3 DNA reads as TGTGCCAGCAGCCCGACCCCCATTACGTACAGGGAAGGCAACTATGGCTACACCTTC. Translation: CASSPTPITYREGNYGYTF.

The chain uses TRBV10-3 and TRBJ1-1; no firm D call. This CDR3 contains 14 residues. Trimming stripped 5 bases from V and 3 bases from J, with 13 bases between. The germline CDR1 and CDR2 sequences are ENHRY and SYGVKD. This chain's CDR3 is CAISRRGEDTEAFF. The CDR3 DNA reads TGTGCCATCAGTAGACGTGGAGAGGACACTGAAGCTTTCTTT.

The chain links TRBV19 to TRBJ2-1; 13 bases map to TRBD2. V was pared by 5 bases and J by 6 bases, with 10 bases of the junction left unmatched. The CDR3 contains 17 residues. Germline-derived CDR1 and CDR2 are LNHDA and SQIVND (reference sequence). The CDR3 DNA follows: TGTGCCAGTAGTCCACGACTAGCGGGGGGAAAACTCAATGAGCAGTTCTTC. Translating gives CASSPRLAGGKLNEQFF. Drawing the rest from reference TRBV19 and TRBJ2-1, the complete variable domain is DGGITQSPKYLFRKEGQNVTLSCEQNLNHDAMYWYRQDPGQGLRLIYYSQIVNDFQKGDIAEGYSVSREKKESFPLTVTSAQKNPTAFYLCASSPRLAGGKLNEQFFGPGTRLTVL.

The J gene is TRBJ2-3, the V gene TRBV9, with D possibly being TRBD2 (5 bases). The CDR3 is made up of 15 amino acids. Germline lookup yields CDR1 SGDLS and CDR2 YYNGEE. V lost 6 bases and J 4 bases, leaving 18 bases between the germline ends. CDR3 sequence (DNA): TGTGCCAGCACCACCGGTGGGAGCTTCCCAGATACGCAGTATTTT. Protein sequence: CASTTGGSFPDTQYF.

This clone was detected only once. The chain uses TRBV19 and TRBJ1-5, with D possibly TRBD1 on 6 matching bases. The length of the CDR3 is 14 residues. Trimming stripped 10 bases from V and 0 bases from J, with 13 bases between. Germline lookup yields CDR1 LNHDA and CDR2 SQIVND (reference sequence). The CDR3 DNA reads as TGTGCCACGGGACACTCCCGTAGCAATCAGCCCCAGCATTTT. It translates to CATGHSRSNQPQHF.

The rearrangement links TRBV6-1 to TRBJ1-6; D might be TRBD1 (5 bases). V lost 2 bases and J 10 bases, leaving 12 bases between the germline ends. There are 14 residues in the CDR3. Per the germline V gene, CDR1 is MNHNS and CDR2 is SASEGT. The CDR3 region has the DNA TGTGCCAGCAGTGAAATCGGGGGGGGGTCACCCCTCCACTTT. Translated: CASSEIGGGSPLHF.

The chain has TRBV15 and TRBJ1-2, with no clear D. Germline V gene lookup returns CDR1 LNHNV and CDR2 YYDKDF (reference sequence). This CDR3 region has 13 residues. V shed 1 base and J shed 3 bases, with 6 bases lying between them. CDR3 in amino acids: CATSRVVHYGYTF. CDR3 bases: TGTGCCACCAGCAGAGTAGTGCACTATGGCTACACCTTC.

This rearrangement joins TRBV25-1 to TRBJ1-2; D unclear. Germline V gives CDR1 MGHDK, CDR2 SYGVNS. Deletions cut 7 bases from V and 3 bases from J, with 21 bases between. This CDR3 comprises 16 residues. The CDR3: CASTGFRSLCDYGYTF. CDR3 bases: TGTGCCAGCACCGGGTTTCGATCTTTATGCGACTATGGCTACACCTTC.

V and J are TRBV12-3 or TRBV12-4 and TRBJ1-1, with unresolved D. CDR3 size: 13 residues. Trimming removed 7 bases at V and 1 base at J, with 10 bases between. The CDR3 bases are TGTGCCAGCATGCGGGTCGAGAACACTGAAGCTTTCTTT. It encodes CASMRVENTEAFF.

This rearrangement joins TRBV6-5 to TRBJ1-6; no clear D gene. Trimming took off 2 bases at V and 6 bases at J, with 14 bases between the two ends. The CDR3 has 16 amino acids. Germline CDR1 MNHEY, CDR2 SVGAGI. Here the CDR3 reads CASSYLLHSGNSPLHF. Here the CDR3 DNA reads TGTGCCAGCAGTTACCTGCTCCACAGCGGTAATTCACCCCTCCACTTT.

This clone has a single count. The gene calls are TRBV7-2 and TRBJ1-2, with 11 bases identical to TRBD1. CDR1 SGHTA and CDR2 FQGNSA come from the germline V gene. V was clipped by 4 bases and J by 4 bases; unmatched bases: 8. CDR3 length equals 16 residues. CDR3 DNA: TGTGCCAGCAGCTCCGGACAGGGGGCTATAGGCTATGGCTACACCTTC. Protein sequence: CASSSGQGAIGYGYTF. Using reference TRBV7-2 and TRBJ1-2 for the parts outside the CDR3, the full variable domain is GAGVSQSPSNKVTEKGKDVELRCDPISGHTALYWYRQSLGQGLEFLIYFQGNSAPDKSGLPSDRFSAERTGGSVSTLTIQRTQQEDSAVYLCASSSGQGAIGYGYTFGSGTRLTVV.

The J gene is TRBJ2-1, the V gene TRBV18; 8 bases are a match to TRBD2. The CDR3 has 15 amino acids. CDR1 KGHSH and CDR2 LQKENI come from the germline V gene. J lost 8 bases, V lost 4 bases, and 10 bases had no gene match. The CDR3 nucleotides are TGTGCCAGCTCACGTGGACTAGCCCCGGCCGATGAGCAGTTCTTC. This codes for CASSRGLAPADEQFF.